Listed below are T cell receptor beta chains from one sample, sequenced in a study of T cell responses to AZD1222 COVID-19 vaccine. Profiling relied on immunoSEQ multiplex PCR, and the TCRdb table lists in-frame clones only, not all of them. In the table there are 150,000 to 200,000 clones, around 88% of which are singletons. Sequences were derived from peripheral blood, sampled 28 days after the second AZD1222 dose. The receptors come from an adult who received the AZD1222 COVID-19 vaccine. The CDR3 runs from the conserved cysteine through the conserved F or W. Fields, in order: V gene, D gene, clone size, J gene, CDR3 DNA, CDR3 protein. A D gene is named only where the DNA matches it firmly. Only some rows state a clone size, as once, few, many or a class for expanded clones.

v_gene: TRBV6-5; d_gene: NA; abundance: NA; j_gene: TRBJ1-5; CDR3nt: TGTGCCAGCGGAGAAAGTCAGAATCAGCCCCAGCATTTT; CDR3aa: CASGESQNQPQHF
v_gene: TRBV3-1/TRBV3-2; d_gene: NA; abundance: NA; j_gene: TRBJ1-6; CDR3nt: TGTGCCAGCAGCCGGGCACCGGGCCACGAGGGACCCCTCCACTTT; CDR3aa: CASSRAPGHEGPLHF
v_gene: TRBV18; d_gene: NA; abundance: few; j_gene: TRBJ2-5; CDR3nt: TGTGCCAGCTCGACTGAAGGGAAAGAGACCCAGTACTTC; CDR3aa: CASSTEGKETQYF
v_gene: TRBV29-1; d_gene: TRBD1; abundance: NA; j_gene: TRBJ2-7; CDR3nt: TGCAGCGTTGCCCGGGCAGGGGGACGCTACGAGCAGTACTTC; CDR3aa: CSVARAGGRYEQYF
v_gene: TRBV5-6; d_gene: NA; abundance: once; j_gene: TRBJ2-2; CDR3nt: TGTGCCAGCAGCAAGGTCACCGGGGAGCTGTTTTTT; CDR3aa: CASSKVTGELFF
v_gene: TRBV19; d_gene: NA; abundance: NA; j_gene: TRBJ2-1; CDR3nt: TGTGCCAGCGGGAGAGGCTTTGAGCAGTTCTTC; CDR3aa: CASGRGFEQFF
v_gene: TRBV5-8; d_gene: NA; abundance: NA; j_gene: TRBJ1-5; CDR3nt: TGTGCCAGCAGCTCTGGACAGTATCAGCCCCAGCATTTT; CDR3aa: CASSSGQYQPQHF
v_gene: TRBV5-1; d_gene: NA; abundance: NA; j_gene: TRBJ1-3; CDR3nt: TGCGCCAGCAGCAAACAGAGCCCCTCTGGAAACACCATATATTTT; CDR3aa: CASSKQSPSGNTIYF
v_gene: TRBV5-1; d_gene: TRBD1; abundance: NA; j_gene: TRBJ2-7; CDR3nt: TGCGCCAGCAGCCGCGGGACAGGTCGGGTTGGCGAGCAGTACTTC; CDR3aa: CASSRGTGRVGEQYF
v_gene: TRBV7-3; d_gene: TRBD1; abundance: NA; j_gene: TRBJ1-5; CDR3nt: TGTGCCAGCAGCTTATTGGGGGACAGGGGCGGCAATCAGCCCCAGCATTTT; CDR3aa: CASSLLGDRGGNQPQHF
v_gene: TRBV29-1; d_gene: NA; abundance: NA; j_gene: TRBJ1-1; CDR3nt: TGCAGCGTTGGGGGTGCCCAGATGAACACTGAAGCTTTCTTT; CDR3aa: CSVGGAQMNTEAFF
v_gene: TRBV18; d_gene: TRBD1; abundance: NA; j_gene: TRBJ2-7; CDR3nt: TGTGCCAGCTCACCACGGGCCGGGGACAGTACCTACGAGCAGTACTTC; CDR3aa: CASSPRAGDSTYEQYF
v_gene: TRBV11-2; d_gene: TRBD1; abundance: NA; j_gene: TRBJ2-7; CDR3nt: TGTGCCAGCAGCTGGGACAGGGGGCGCTACGAGCAGTACTTC; CDR3aa: CASSWDRGRYEQYF
v_gene: TRBV4-2; d_gene: NA; abundance: NA; j_gene: TRBJ1-1; CDR3nt: TGTGCCAGCAGCCAAGATGGCCAGGGGAGGGAAGCTTTCTTT; CDR3aa: CASSQDGQGREAFF
v_gene: TRBV11-2; d_gene: NA; abundance: few; j_gene: TRBJ2-3; CDR3nt: TGTGCCAGCAGCTTAGGTGGGGGCAGGGAGATCACAGATACGCAGTATTTT; CDR3aa: CASSLGGGREITDTQYF
v_gene: TRBV6-5; d_gene: TRBD1; abundance: NA; j_gene: TRBJ2-7; CDR3nt: TGTGCCACCAATCCACGGACAGGGGGCGCGGTCGAGCAGTACTTC; CDR3aa: CATNPRTGGAVEQYF
v_gene: TRBV7-9; d_gene: NA; abundance: NA; j_gene: TRBJ1-2; CDR3nt: TGTGCCAGCAGCTCTTTTACAGATACCTATGGCTACACCTTC; CDR3aa: CASSSFTDTYGYTF
v_gene: TRBV21-1; d_gene: NA; abundance: NA; j_gene: TRBJ2-1; CDR3nt: TGTGCCAGCAGCAAGTCCCGGGACAGGGTCTACAATGAGCAGTTCTTC; CDR3aa: CASSKSRDRVYNEQFF
v_gene: TRBV6-5; d_gene: NA; abundance: NA; j_gene: TRBJ1-1; CDR3nt: TGTGCCAGCAGTTACGGGATGAACACTGAAGCTTTCTTT; CDR3aa: CASSYGMNTEAFF
v_gene: TRBV28; d_gene: NA; abundance: NA; j_gene: TRBJ1-6; CDR3nt: TGTGCCAGCAGGGGTAGGAGCTCCTATAATTCACCCCTCCACTTT; CDR3aa: CASRGRSSYNSPLHF
v_gene: TRBV18; d_gene: NA; abundance: NA; j_gene: TRBJ1-3; CDR3nt: TGTGCCAGCTCACAGTGGAAAGACCCGGACTCTGGAAACACCATATATTTT; CDR3aa: CASSQWKDPDSGNTIYF
v_gene: TRBV27; d_gene: NA; abundance: NA; j_gene: TRBJ1-2; CDR3nt: TGTGCCAGCAGTCCAGCCGGGCGCTCTAACTATGGCTACACCTTC; CDR3aa: CASSPAGRSNYGYTF
v_gene: TRBV28; d_gene: TRBD2; abundance: NA; j_gene: TRBJ2-7; CDR3nt: TGTGCCAGCAGTACGTTAGCGGGGGCAGTCTTAACCTACGAGCAGTACTTC; CDR3aa: CASSTLAGAVLTYEQYF
v_gene: TRBV7-9; d_gene: NA; abundance: few; j_gene: TRBJ1-2; CDR3nt: TGTGCCAGCAGCTGGGACTCCATAAGAGCCGGCTACACCTTC; CDR3aa: CASSWDSIRAGYTF
v_gene: TRBV3-1/TRBV3-2; d_gene: NA; abundance: NA; j_gene: TRBJ1-1; CDR3nt: TGTGCCAGCAGCGTTCGGGGCCAAAACACTGAAGCTTTCTTT; CDR3aa: CASSVRGQNTEAFF
v_gene: TRBV24-1; d_gene: TRBD2; abundance: NA; j_gene: TRBJ2-1; CDR3nt: TGTGCCACCAGTGATTTGGGGACTAGCAACAATGAGCAGTTCTTC; CDR3aa: CATSDLGTSNNEQFF
v_gene: TRBV4-1; d_gene: NA; abundance: NA; j_gene: TRBJ1-2; CDR3nt: TGCGCCAGCAGCCAATACTACAGGACCCCAGGGGGCTACACCTTC; CDR3aa: CASSQYYRTPGGYTF
v_gene: TRBV10-1; d_gene: TRBD2; abundance: NA; j_gene: TRBJ2-3; CDR3nt: TGCGCCAGCAGTGAGCCGACTAGCGGGGGGACCACAGATACGCAGTATTTT; CDR3aa: CASSEPTSGGTTDTQYF
v_gene: TRBV20-1; d_gene: NA; abundance: NA; j_gene: TRBJ1-1; CDR3nt: TGCAGTGCTAGAGTCTCCTATGAAGCTTTCTTT; CDR3aa: CSARVSYEAFF
v_gene: TRBV28; d_gene: NA; abundance: once; j_gene: TRBJ1-1; CDR3nt: TGTGCCAGCAGTAGTAGAAGGAACACTGAAGCTTTCTTT; CDR3aa: CASSSRRNTEAFF
v_gene: TRBV6-1; d_gene: TRBD1; abundance: NA; j_gene: TRBJ1-2; CDR3nt: TGTGCCAGCAGTGAAGGTGCCCCGGGACAGGTGGGCGCTAACTATGGCTACACCTTC; CDR3aa: CASSEGAPGQVGANYGYTF
v_gene: TRBV12-3/TRBV12-4; d_gene: NA; abundance: NA; j_gene: TRBJ1-5; CDR3nt: TGTGCCAGCAGTTCTCCGGGAGCCGGGCCCCAGCATTTT; CDR3aa: CASSSPGAGPQHF
v_gene: TRBV12-3/TRBV12-4; d_gene: NA; abundance: NA; j_gene: TRBJ2-1; CDR3nt: TGTGCCAGCAGCTACGGTTTCTATGAGCAGTTCTTC; CDR3aa: CASSYGFYEQFF
v_gene: TRBV5-6; d_gene: NA; abundance: NA; j_gene: TRBJ1-2; CDR3nt: TGTGCCAGCAGCTTCCGGGGTGGGGCGGGCTATGGCTACACCTTC; CDR3aa: CASSFRGGAGYGYTF
v_gene: TRBV30; d_gene: TRBD1; abundance: NA; j_gene: TRBJ1-2; CDR3nt: TGTGCCTGGAGCTCGACAGGGCTCGGGGGCTACACCTTC; CDR3aa: CAWSSTGLGGYTF
v_gene: TRBV5-1; d_gene: TRBD1; abundance: NA; j_gene: TRBJ2-7; CDR3nt: TGCGCCAGCAGCCTCGGGACAGAGATTCCACCCTACGAGCAGTACTTC; CDR3aa: CASSLGTEIPPYEQYF